The 21 T cell receptor beta chains presented below share a single source sample, sequenced in a study of T-cell memory formation after mild COVID-19 (dated by TCRdb to the early 2020s). Receptors were amplified or captured by 5' RACE. The sample was run on an Illumina NovaSeq 6000. TCRdb trimmed public reads at Q25 via fastp, called clones via MiXCR and kept in-frame beta chains. A single entry per CDR3 protein holds the most common genes and DNA from its merged rows. This sample comprises about 430,000 distinct CDR3 sequences, over 15% of them detected only once. The ten top clones hold 20% to 25% of the sample. The sample consisted of PBMCs or a T cell subset sorted from them (not recorded which). These receptors were obtained from a man between 18 and 35 years old who had mild COVID-19 (a few samples of this study predate the infection). The sample titles of this study are shuffled in the database, so cell type and time point are left out; the donor was told from shared clones.

This clonotype has just a few counts. CDR3 protein: CASTDGGLRRNTIYF. For the CDR3, the DNA is TGTGCCAGCACAGACGGGGGGTTGAGGAGAAACACCATATATTTT. The chain couples TRBV6-1 to TRBJ1-3, with D perhaps TRBD1 (5 bases). The CDR3 has 15 amino acids. Germline-derived CDR1 and CDR2 are MNHNS and SASEGT. Trimming left V 7 bases short and J 5 bases short, with 18 bases between.

The chain employs TRBV18 and TRBJ2-7, with 8 bases identical to TRBD1. From germline, CDR1 is KGHSH and CDR2 LQKENI. With 3 bases clipped from V and 2 bases from J, the junction kept 6 bases outside the gene matches. This CDR3 has 15 amino acids. The CDR3 region has the DNA TGTGCCAGCTCACCCGGGACAGGCACTACCTACGAGCAGTACTTC. Its protein is CASSPGTGTTYEQYF. Drawing the rest from reference TRBV18 and TRBJ2-7, the complete variable domain is NAGVMQNPRHLVRRRGQEARLRCSPMKGHSHVYWYRQLPEEGLKFMVYLQKENIIDESGMPKERFSAEFPKEGPSILRIQQVVRGDSAAYFCASSPGTGTTYEQYFGPGTRLTVT.

This clonotype showed up just a few times. The chain recombines TRBV12-3 or TRBV12-4 with TRBJ2-5, with 7 nucleotides matching TRBD1. Trimming removed 6 bases from V and 0 bases from J; junction bases left unmatched: 4. This CDR3 contains 14 residues. This chain's CDR3 is CASSFRGYQETQYF. CDR3 sequence (DNA): TGTGCCAGCAGCTTCAGGGGGTACCAAGAGACCCAGTACTTC.

The genes are TRBV6-2 or TRBV6-3 and TRBJ1-5; possible D gene TRBD1, 6 bases. The V end lost 7 bases, the J end lost 0 bases, and 10 bases lay between the germline ends. Germline lookup yields CDR1 MNHEY and CDR2 SVGEGT. The CDR3 contains 14 residues. The CDR3 here is CASTGGNSNQPQHF. In DNA form, the CDR3 reads TGTGCCAGCACGGGGGGCAATAGCAATCAGCCCCAGCATTTT.

This chain joins TRBV6-5 and TRBJ2-3; 10 bases map to TRBD2. The germline V gene encodes CDR1 MNHEY and CDR2 SVGAGI. V shed 4 bases and J 5 bases; nucleotides not matched to a gene: 9. This CDR3 is 16 amino acids long. DNA for the CDR3: TGTGCCAGCAGTTGGAGCGGGGGGGCTGGGGGAGATACGCAGTATTTT. This gives the protein CASSWSGGAGGDTQYF.

The chain carries TRBV14 and TRBJ2-7; the D call may be TRBD1 or TRBD2 (5 bases each). Trimming shortened V by 1 base and J by 6 bases, and 13 bases separated the two germline ends. The V gene's germline CDR1 is SGHDN and CDR2 FVKESK. The CDR3 length is 14 residues. The CDR3 coding sequence is TGTGCCAGCAGCCAAGGTCTGGGGGTAGGCGAGCAGTACTTC. Translated: CASSQGLGVGEQYF.

Only a few counts were recorded for this clonotype. This sequence joins TRBV6-2 or TRBV6-3 and TRBJ1-5; D ambiguous. CDR1 and CDR2 from the germline V gene are MNHEY and SVGEGT. The CDR3 runs to 12 residues. Trimming stripped 1 base from V and 6 bases from J, with 4 bases between. This CDR3 is CASSYWGQPQHF. Written as DNA, the CDR3 is TGTGCCAGCAGTTACTGGGGTCAGCCCCAGCATTTT.

This clonotype was detected only a few times. CDR3 protein: CATPGQGTDTQYF. Here the CDR3 DNA reads TGTGCCACCCCGGGACAGGGAACAGATACGCAGTATTTT. The chain has TRBV7-2 and TRBJ2-3; the match to TRBD1 covers 9 bases. Germline CDR1 reads SGHTA; CDR2 reads FQGNSA. The CDR3 is 13 amino acids. J lost 3 bases, V lost 10 bases, and 5 bases had no gene match.

The chain uses TRBV20-1 and TRBJ2-3; no reliable D call. The ends were cut back, 1 base at V and 0 bases at J, with 5 bases in the middle. Per germline, CDR1 DFQATT and CDR2 SNEGSKA (reference sequence). The CDR3 totals 13 residues. The CDR3 sequence is CSARVPSTDTQYF. CDR3 nucleotides: TGCAGTGCTAGAGTACCTAGCACAGATACGCAGTATTTT.

J is TRBJ2-5 and V is TRBV1; TRBD2 reflects the table's D call only, with no check against the DNA. TRBV1 is a pseudogene segment. This CDR3 is 17 amino acids long. DNA for the CDR3: TGCACCAGCAGCCAAGATCGAGGTCTAGCGGGGGGGGAGACCCAGTACTTC. Its protein is CTSSQDRGLAGGETQYF.

This clonotype was recorded only once. The chain uses TRBV20-1 and TRBJ2-1; TRBD2 matches 10 bases. V shed 2 bases, J shed 8 bases, and the junction held 15 bases outside the gene matches. Germline values: CDR1 DFQATT, CDR2 SNEGSKA (reference sequence). This CDR3 contains 17 residues. CDR3 amino acids: CSARQSGGVLVRDEQFF. The DNA for the CDR3 is TGCAGTGCTAGACAGAGCGGGGGGGTCTTGGTTCGTGATGAGCAGTTCTTC.

This clonotype showed up just a few times. The J gene is TRBJ2-2, the V gene TRBV5-5; D call uncertain. There are 14 residues in the CDR3. The ends were cut back, 4 bases at V and 4 bases at J, with 11 bases in the middle. Germline V lookup: CDR1 SGHKS, CDR2 YYEKEE (reference sequence). CDR3 nucleotide sequence: TGTGCCAGCAGCCCGACACTACTCACCGGGGAGCTGTTTTTT. Its protein product is CASSPTLLTGELFF.

This clonotype was found many times. The chain has TRBV28 and TRBJ1-3; 10 positions agree with TRBD1. The V gene's germline CDR1 is MDHEN and CDR2 SYDVKM. V lost 5 bases, J lost 0 bases, and 1 base stayed unmatched. CDR3 length: 15 amino acids. This CDR3 is CASSDRGLSGNTIYF. CDR3 DNA: TGTGCCAGCAGTGACAGGGGGCTCTCTGGAAACACCATATATTTT.

This chain uses TRBV7-2 with TRBJ2-3; D is ambiguous. The CDR3 sequence is 16 residues long. Germline V gene data show CDR1 as SGHTA and CDR2 as FQGNSA. Deletions cut 5 bases from V and 1 base from J, with 16 bases between. The CDR3: CASSTLPSLRTDTQYF. CDR3 DNA: TGTGCCAGCAGCACCCTTCCCTCGTTGCGCACAGATACGCAGTATTTT.

The table lists this clonotype with a few counts. The chain has TRBV30 and TRBJ2-7, with D tentatively TRBD1 (5 bases). The length of the CDR3 is 12 residues. Trimming took 4 bases from V and 9 from J, leaving 16 bases between them. The germline V gene has CDR1 GTSNPN and CDR2 SVGIG (reference sequence). In DNA form, the CDR3 reads TGTGCCTGGAAAAGGTTAGGGGCAGGGCAGTACTTC. Translating gives CAWKRLGAGQYF.

This chain uses TRBV4-2 with TRBJ1-1; 9 nucleotides agree with TRBD1. V lost 1 base to trimming and J lost 6 bases; unmatched junction nucleotides: 0. The CDR3 is 13 amino acids. The germline V gene has CDR1 LGHNA and CDR2 YNFKEQ. CDR3 in amino acids: CASSQGDRAEAFF. The DNA of the CDR3 is TGTGCCAGCAGCCAAGGGGACAGGGCTGAAGCTTTCTTT.

The chain joins TRBV19 to TRBJ2-1; D unresolved. V was clipped by 7 bases and J by 5 bases, with 15 bases between them. CDR1 and CDR2 (germline): LNHDA, SQIVND (reference sequence). The CDR3 has 14 residues. Here the CDR3 reads CASTPNTYNNEQFF. As DNA, the CDR3 is TGTGCCAGTACCCCAAACACCTACAACAATGAGCAGTTCTTC.

The V gene is TRBV4-1, the J gene TRBJ2-7; D could derive from TRBD1 or TRBD2 (8 bases each). V was pared by 4 bases and J by 1 base, with 23 bases between. Germline V gene data show CDR1 as MGHRA and CDR2 as YSYEKL. The CDR3 runs 18 residues. CDR3 coding DNA: TGCGCCAGCAGCCGCACTTACAGGGGGGCTAGCGGGTCCTACGAGCAGTACTTC. It codes for CASSRTYRGASGSYEQYF.

The chain carries TRBV7-2 and TRBJ2-3; the D gene could be TRBD1 or TRBD2 (6 bases each). Germline lookup yields CDR1 SGHTA and CDR2 FQGNSA. Trimming shortened V by 5 bases and J by 4 bases, and 16 bases separated the two germline ends. This CDR3 has 15 residues. The CDR3 protein is CASSAHGGRADTQYF. The CDR3 region has the DNA TGTGCCAGCAGCGCACATGGGGGGCGTGCAGATACGCAGTATTTT.

This clonotype was seen repeatedly, ten times or more. The rearrangement links TRBV7-9 to TRBJ2-5, with D maybe TRBD1 (6 bases). With 6 bases removed from V and 1 base from J, the gap between germline ends came to 12 bases. In germline, CDR1 is SEHNR, CDR2 FQNEAQ (reference sequence). CDR3 size: 14 residues. CDR3: CASRKTGPQETQYF. The CDR3 bases are TGTGCCAGCAGAAAGACAGGACCCCAAGAGACCCAGTACTTC.

The chain is built from TRBV5-1 and TRBJ2-1, with 8 bases aligning to TRBD2. CDR1 SGHRS and CDR2 YFSETQ come from the germline V gene. This CDR3 comprises 15 residues. J was trimmed by 7 bases and V by 0 bases; bases with no gene match: 6. For the CDR3, the DNA is TGCGCCAGCAGCTTGGGTCGGGGGGGCCGGAATGAGCAGTTCTTC. It specifies CASSLGRGGRNEQFF. The full variable domain, completed using reference TRBV5-1 and TRBJ2-1, is KAGVTQTPRYLIKTRGQQVTLSCSPISGHRSVSWYQQTPGQGLQFLFEYFSETQRNKGNFPGRFSGRQFSNSRSEMNVSTLELGDSALYLCASSLGRGGRNEQFFGPGTRLTVL.